These T cell receptor beta chains were read from a single sample in a study of graft-versus-host responses after intestinal transplantation. Their specific antigens are unknown. Generated by immunoSEQ multiplex PCR, the TCRdb table keeps only in-frame clones and is missing some. Here the sample spans more than 80,000 clones, about 88% being singletons. Source: unstimulated CD4+ T cells sorted from spleen or lymph node cells, taken before transplant. These receptors all come from a human donor who was the organ donor for an intestinal transplant. Both conserved end residues are trimmed from each CDR3. Fields, in order: V gene, J gene, clone size, D gene, CDR3 protein. D genes are given only for firm matches. Part of the rows lack a size; the others show once, few, many or a class for expanded clones.

V gene: TRBV6-5
J gene: TRBJ2-3
clone size: -
D gene: -
CDR3 protein: ASQQGPNSDTQY

V gene: TRBV29-1
J gene: TRBJ2-5
clone size: -
D gene: TRBD2
CDR3 protein: SVSSGEETQY

V gene: TRBV30
J gene: TRBJ1-2
clone size: -
D gene: -
CDR3 protein: AWSSGPPYGYT

V gene: TRBV15
J gene: TRBJ2-6
clone size: -
D gene: -
CDR3 protein: ATSRGTISDVLT

V gene: TRBV19
J gene: TRBJ2-2
clone size: -
D gene: -
CDR3 protein: ASSIATGAGELF

V gene: TRBV6-5
J gene: TRBJ1-2
clone size: few
D gene: -
CDR3 protein: ASSDRTGSYGYT

V gene: TRBV7-2
J gene: TRBJ2-6
clone size: -
D gene: TRBD1
CDR3 protein: ASSPRTGAYSGANVLT

V gene: TRBV15
J gene: TRBJ2-3
clone size: -
D gene: TRBD2
CDR3 protein: ATSRDLAGGADTQY

V gene: TRBV5-1
J gene: TRBJ2-3
clone size: -
D gene: TRBD2
CDR3 protein: ASSLRAGGTDTQY

V gene: TRBV7-3
J gene: TRBJ2-3
clone size: -
D gene: TRBD2
CDR3 protein: ASSLRGGRTTDTQY

V gene: TRBV7-2
J gene: TRBJ2-7
clone size: -
D gene: -
CDR3 protein: ASTPDYYEQY